This TCR beta chain was sequenced in a study of blood T cell repertoires in COVID-19. About the research overall: Spain, Italy and the United States supplied samples that represented acute and convalescent COVID-19. From T cells, B-cell-depleted T cells, or PBMCs came the material, which was cDNA or gDNA.

Original processing methods: Reference gene primer amplification gave estimated nucleated cell counts. The method was immunoSEQ multiplex PCR; TCRdb's version includes in-frame clones alone and lacks a portion of them. That table furnishes V, J and clone size, whereas the DNA furnished D and trimming. The table records over 50,000 clones, about 81% of them present only once. The CDR3 covers 14 residues. The V end lost 4 bases, the J end lost 8 bases, and 17 bases lay between the germline ends. Germline loops: CDR1 SNHLY, CDR2 FYNNEI. This clonotype was obtained from a man at least 80 years old with acute or convalescent COVID-19. Sequences were obtained from peripheral blood. V usage is TRBV2 and J usage is TRBJ1-2, with D possibly matching TRBD1 (5 bases). CDR3 nucleotides: TGTGCCAGCAGTGCTCCGGCGGGGGGTCGGGGCTACACCTTC. Its translation: CASSAPAGGRGYTF.